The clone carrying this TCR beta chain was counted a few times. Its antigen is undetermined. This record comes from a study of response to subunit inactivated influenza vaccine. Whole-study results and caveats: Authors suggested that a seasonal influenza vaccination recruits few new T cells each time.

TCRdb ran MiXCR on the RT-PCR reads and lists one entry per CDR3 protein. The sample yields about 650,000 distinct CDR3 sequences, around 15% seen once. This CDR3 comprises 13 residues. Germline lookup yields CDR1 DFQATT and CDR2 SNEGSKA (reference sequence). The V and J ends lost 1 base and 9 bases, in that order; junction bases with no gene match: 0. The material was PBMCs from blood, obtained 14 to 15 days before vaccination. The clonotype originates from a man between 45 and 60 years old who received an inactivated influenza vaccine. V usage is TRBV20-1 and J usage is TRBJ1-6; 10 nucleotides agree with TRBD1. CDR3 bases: TGCAGTGCTAGAGGGGACAGGGGTTCACCCCTCCACTTT. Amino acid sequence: CSARGDRGSPLHF.